This T cell receptor beta chain derives from a study of cytomegalovirus exposure and HLA in healthy donors. Trimming removed 0 bases at V and 2 bases at J, with 18 bases between. Germline CDR1 and CDR2: GTSNPN and SVGIG (reference sequence). There are 17 residues in the CDR3. Study results and caveats: In a later analysis, compared with equally common non-associated chains, HLA-associated beta chains were more expanded. Specific recognition of CMV antigens was confirmed in vitro for a few chains (all CMV-associated). A later look showed TCR association rates differing by HLA locus, highest for DRB1 and lowest for HLA-C. Segments of the TCR beta V type were, in most cases, productive about 87% or about 30% of the time in an earlier analysis.

This PCR relied on a set of 60 Vbeta primers and 13 Jbeta primers. Generated by immunoSEQ multiplex PCR, the TCRdb table keeps only in-frame clones and is missing some. The table shows 160,000 or so clones, with 65% to 90% occurring only once. With regard to this clone: Its matching antigen is unknown.

The receptor comes from a woman between 18 and 30 years old in good health and CMV-seronegative. The chain employs TRBV30 and TRBJ2-3, with a tentative D call TRBD2 (5 bases). Material for sequencing was PBMCs. Here the CDR3 reads CAWSVTGYFSNTDTQYF. The DNA of the CDR3 is TGTGCCTGGAGTGTAACGGGGTACTTTTCGAACACAGATACGCAGTATTTT.